The 25 T cell receptor beta chains below all came from one sample that was sequenced in a study of T cell changes during pregnancy in multiple sclerosis. Some clones are missing from TCRdb's copy, which holds only in-frame ones; the method was immunoSEQ multiplex PCR. The table shows tens of thousands of clones, with 90% to 95% occurring only once. The starting material was CD8+ T cells from peripheral blood mononuclear cells, obtained before pregnancy. These receptor sequences come from a female donor with multiple sclerosis, enrolled in a pregnancy study.

The chain employs TRBV10-1 and TRBJ2-7, with a tentative D call TRBD2 (6 bases). The CDR3 loop spans 15 amino acids. V was shortened by 6 bases and J by 1 base, with 16 bases between the two germline ends. Germline CDR1 reads WNHNN; CDR2 reads SYGVQD (reference sequence). The CDR3 is CASSPCWRGSYEQYF. CDR3 sequence (DNA): TGCGCCAGCAGCCCTTGCTGGAGGGGATCCTACGAGCAGTACTTC.

This sequence joins TRBV4-1 and TRBJ1-5; D is uncertain. The length of the CDR3 is 14 residues. Per germline, CDR1 MGHRA and CDR2 YSYEKL. Trimming cost V 1 base and J 2 bases, with 6 bases left between them. The CDR3 protein is CASSQVTGNQPQHF. The CDR3 DNA reads as TGCGCCAGCAGCCAAGTAACAGGCAATCAGCCCCAGCATTTT.

The chain has TRBV4-1 and TRBJ2-3; D possibly corresponds to TRBD1 (5 bases). CDR1 MGHRA and CDR2 YSYEKL come from the germline V gene. The CDR3 has 13 residues. With 2 bases removed from V and 11 bases from J, the gap between germline ends came to 14 bases. The CDR3 loop reads CASSQPEERGQYF. CDR3 sequence (DNA): TGCGCCAGCAGCCAACCCGAGGAAAGGGGGCAGTATTTT.

The V and J genes are TRBV29-1 and TRBJ2-2; perhaps TRBD2 as D (6 bases). CDR1 is SQVTM and CDR2 is ANQGSEA in the germline V gene. V lost 1 base, J lost 1 base, and 10 bases lay in between. The CDR3 contains 15 residues. The DNA of the CDR3 is TGCAGCGTTGAAGTGGGGGGTATGAACACCGGGGAGCTGTTTTTT. It translates to CSVEVGGMNTGELFF.

V is TRBV7-2 and J is TRBJ2-1; 8 bases are a match to TRBD2. Unmatched junction bases numbered 5, after V lost 5 bases and J lost 2 bases. Germline CDR1 reads SGHTA; CDR2 reads FQGNSA. The CDR3 is 15 amino acids. The CDR3 region has the DNA TGTGCCAGCAGCCCCACTAGCGGTACCTACAATGAGCAGTTCTTC. Translation gives CASSPTSGTYNEQFF.

This clone has just one count. The chain combines TRBV2 with TRBJ2-5, with D perhaps matching TRBD2 (7 bases). The CDR3 is made up of 14 amino acids. Germline CDR1 is SNHLY and CDR2 is FYNNEI. With 6 bases removed from V and 1 base from J, the gap between germline ends came to 12 bases. The CDR3 loop reads CASSRGDTQETQYF. CDR3 DNA: TGTGCCAGCAGCCGGGGGGACACCCAAGAGACCCAGTACTTC.

The V and J genes are TRBV14 and TRBJ1-2, with TRBD1 matching 10 bases. J gave up 8 bases and V 5 bases, and 8 bases lay outside the gene matches. From germline, CDR1 is SGHDN and CDR2 FVKESK. The CDR3 loop spans 14 amino acids. CDR3 sequence reads: CASSFGQGVGGYTF. As DNA, the CDR3 is TGTGCCAGCAGCTTCGGACAGGGGGTGGGGGGCTACACCTTC.

The sample holds a few counts of this clone. The rearrangement uses TRBV6-5 and TRBJ1-1; D is perhaps TRBD1 (5 bases). The CDR3 has 12 residues. V was shortened by 2 bases and J by 10 bases, with 11 bases between the two germline ends. In germline, CDR1 is MNHEY, CDR2 SVGAGI. CDR3 coding DNA: TGTGCCAGCAGTTACCCCGGACATTCAGCTTTCTTT. Translating gives CASSYPGHSAFF.

The chain uses TRBV28 and TRBJ2-3, with D tentatively TRBD1 (6 bases). Trimming left V 2 bases short and J 0 bases short, with 9 bases between. Germline V gene sequence: CDR1 MDHEN, CDR2 SYDVKM. There are 15 residues in the CDR3. The CDR3 here is CASSLGDTSTDTQYF. The DNA of the CDR3 is TGTGCCAGCAGTTTAGGGGACACCAGCACAGATACGCAGTATTTT.

The chain uses TRBV2 and TRBJ2-5; D remains unclear. Trimming took 2 bases from V and 4 from J, leaving 8 bases between them. CDR1 is SNHLY, CDR2 FYNNEI, per germline. The CDR3 contains 13 residues. CDR3 sequence (DNA): TGTGCCAGCAGTGAACCCCCGGGAGAGACCCAGTACTTC. It encodes CASSEPPGETQYF.

The chain joins TRBV5-6 to TRBJ2-3, with 9 bases that match TRBD1. V was pared by 0 bases and J by 5 bases, with 7 bases of the junction left unmatched. CDR3 size: 16 residues. Germline CDR1 is SGHDT and CDR2 is YYEEEE. CDR3: CASSLARGTGRDTQYF. The CDR3 nucleotides are TGTGCCAGCAGCTTGGCCCGAGGGACAGGGCGAGATACGCAGTATTTT.

V gene TRBV6-4 combines with J gene TRBJ2-1; 9 bases agree with TRBD2. Germline loops: CDR1 MRHNA, CDR2 SNTAGT. With 3 bases clipped from V and 3 bases from J, the junction kept 0 bases outside the gene matches. This CDR3 is 14 amino acids long. The CDR3 DNA reads TGTGCCAGCAGTGAAGCGGGAGGCTACAATGAGCAGTTCTTC. It is translated as CASSEAGGYNEQFF.

The V call is TRBV2, the J call TRBJ2-7; 12 bases map to TRBD2. The germline V gene has CDR1 SNHLY and CDR2 FYNNEI. Germline trimming cut 11 bases from V and 1 base from J; bases unmatched to any gene: 6. The CDR3 runs to 14 residues. The CDR3 region is CACLAGGPSYEQYF. CDR3 nucleotides: TGTGCCTGTCTAGCGGGAGGGCCTTCCTACGAGCAGTACTTC.

This chain links TRBV5-1 with TRBJ1-2, with 7 bases lining up with TRBD1. Germline loops: CDR1 SGHRS, CDR2 YFSETQ. V dropped 0 bases and J dropped 4; count of bases not matched to a gene: 6. The length of the CDR3 is 15 residues. The CDR3: CASSLERGLSYGYTF. The CDR3 nucleotides are TGCGCCAGCAGCTTGGAAAGGGGGCTCAGCTATGGCTACACCTTC.

V and J are TRBV7-2 and TRBJ1-1, with 9 bases that match TRBD1. CDR1 is SGHTA and CDR2 is FQGNSA in the germline V gene. The V and J ends lost 5 bases and 6 bases, in that order; junction bases with no gene match: 10. The CDR3 spans 15 residues. The CDR3 here is CASSTPSGTGSEAFF. CDR3 sequence (DNA): TGTGCCAGCAGCACCCCCTCCGGGACAGGGTCTGAAGCTTTCTTT.

This chain uses TRBV5-1 with TRBJ1-6; 9 bases match TRBD1. CDR1 SGHRS and CDR2 YFSETQ come from the germline V gene. The CDR3 spans 20 residues. Trimming took 0 bases from V and 7 from J; bases not matched to a gene: 17. The DNA of the CDR3 is TGCGCCAGCAGCTTGGCCCCGGGACAGGGCCCGGAGAGTTTCAATTCACCCCTCCACTTT. This gives the protein CASSLAPGQGPESFNSPLHF.

The genes are TRBV7-2 and TRBJ1-3, with D possibly matching TRBD1 (6 bases). Germline-derived CDR1 and CDR2 are SGHTA and FQGNSA. The ends were cut back, 4 bases at V and 3 bases at J, with 13 bases in the middle. The CDR3 has 15 residues. As DNA, the CDR3 is TGTGCCAGCAGCTGGGGGCAGGGTGGTGGAAACACCATATATTTT. Translated: CASSWGQGGGNTIYF. The full variable domain, completed using reference TRBV7-2 and TRBJ1-3, is GAGVSQSPSNKVTEKGKDVELRCDPISGHTALYWYRQSLGQGLEFLIYFQGNSAPDKSGLPSDRFSAERTGGSVSTLTIQRTQQEDSAVYLCASSWGQGGGNTIYFGEGSWLTVV.

To note about this clone: Additional DNA sequences in this sample encode the identical CDR3. The gene calls are TRBV29-1 and TRBJ2-6; no clear D gene. The CDR3 is 14 amino acids. Germline CDR1 is SQVTM and CDR2 is ANQGSEA. With 5 bases removed from V and 0 bases from J, the gap between germline ends came to 8 bases. The CDR3 region is CSVRTSSGANVLTF. The CDR3 nucleotides read TGCAGCGTTAGAACGAGCTCTGGGGCCAACGTCCTGACTTTC.

The chain couples TRBV6-5 to TRBJ2-1; TRBD2 agrees at 13 bases. The CDR3 sequence is 16 residues long. Germline V gene lookup returns CDR1 MNHEY and CDR2 SVGAGI. The J segment lost 5 bases and the V segment lost 4 bases, leaving 5 bases of the junction unmatched. The CDR3 DNA reads as TGTGCCAGCAGTTTGTCCGGGACTAGCGGGGACAATGAGCAGTTCTTC. This translates into CASSLSGTSGDNEQFF.

V and J are TRBV5-1 and TRBJ2-3; 8 bases align to TRBD1. V was pared by 4 bases and J by 3 bases, with 10 bases of the junction left unmatched. Germline V gene sequence: CDR1 SGHRS, CDR2 YFSETQ. The CDR3 has 16 amino acids. CDR3 sequence: CASSLPVDRVTDTQYF. The CDR3 region has the DNA TGCGCCAGCAGCCTACCCGTGGACAGGGTAACAGATACGCAGTATTTT.

The chain couples TRBV27 to TRBJ2-5; 8 bases fit TRBD2. Trimming removed 5 bases from V and 4 bases from J; junction bases left unmatched: 9. CDR1 and CDR2 (germline): MNHEY, SMNVEV (reference sequence). The CDR3 totals 15 residues. In DNA form, the CDR3 reads TGTGCCAGCAGTCCAAGGGCGGGAGGACGAGAGACCCAGTACTTC. Translating gives CASSPRAGGRETQYF.

The chain carries TRBV12-5 and TRBJ2-1; 13 bases fit TRBD2. The CDR3 runs 17 residues. The trim removed 5 bases at V and 7 bases at J, leaving 11 bases unmatched. From germline, CDR1 is LGHNT and CDR2 FRNRAP. CDR3 coding DNA: TGTGCTAGTGGTCGTTGGACTAGCGGGAGTTTAGTAAATGAGCAGTTCTTC. As protein: CASGRWTSGSLVNEQFF.

J is TRBJ2-7 and V is TRBV14; unclear D gene. The CDR3 loop spans 16 amino acids. CDR1 is SGHDN, CDR2 FVKESK, per germline. V was pared by 3 bases and J by 4 bases, with 19 bases between. The DNA for the CDR3 is TGTGCCAGCAGCCACGCCTTGAGCGTACTACCATACGAGCAGTACTTC. As protein: CASSHALSVLPYEQYF.

This chain links TRBV30 with TRBJ2-1; 11 bases align to TRBD1. The CDR3 is 14 amino acids. The ends lost 5 bases at V and 4 bases at J; junction bases unmatched: 4. Looked up from germline, CDR1 is GTSNPN and CDR2 is SVGIG (reference sequence). CDR3 sequence: CAWGGQGVYNEQFF. As DNA, the CDR3 is TGTGCCTGGGGGGGACAGGGGGTATACAATGAGCAGTTCTTC.

This clone appeared once. The chain combines TRBV10-3 with TRBJ2-7; D might be TRBD1 (5 bases). V was cut by 0 bases and J by 4 bases, with 10 bases left in between. Germline CDR1 is ENHRY and CDR2 is SYGVKD. CDR3 length equals 14 residues. CDR3 coding DNA: TGTGCCATCAGTGAGTCGAAGGGGCGGTACGAGCAGTACTTC. Translating it yields CAISESKGRYEQYF.